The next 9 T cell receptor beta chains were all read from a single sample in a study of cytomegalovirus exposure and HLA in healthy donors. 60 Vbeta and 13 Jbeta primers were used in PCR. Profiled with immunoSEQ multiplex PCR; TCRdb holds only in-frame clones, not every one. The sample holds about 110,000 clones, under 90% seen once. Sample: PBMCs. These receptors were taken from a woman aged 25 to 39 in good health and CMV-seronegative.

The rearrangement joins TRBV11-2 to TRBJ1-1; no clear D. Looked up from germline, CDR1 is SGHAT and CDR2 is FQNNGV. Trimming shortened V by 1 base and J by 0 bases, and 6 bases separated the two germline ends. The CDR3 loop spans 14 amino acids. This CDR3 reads CASSLVSVNTEAFF. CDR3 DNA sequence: TGTGCCAGCAGCTTAGTGAGCGTGAACACTGAAGCTTTCTTT.

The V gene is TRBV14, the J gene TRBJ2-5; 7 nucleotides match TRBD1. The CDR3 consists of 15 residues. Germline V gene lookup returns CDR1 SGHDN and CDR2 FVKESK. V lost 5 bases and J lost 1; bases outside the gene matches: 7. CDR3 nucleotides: TGTGCCAGCAGCATAGACAGGGCCCCCCAAGAGACCCAGTACTTC. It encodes CASSIDRAPQETQYF.

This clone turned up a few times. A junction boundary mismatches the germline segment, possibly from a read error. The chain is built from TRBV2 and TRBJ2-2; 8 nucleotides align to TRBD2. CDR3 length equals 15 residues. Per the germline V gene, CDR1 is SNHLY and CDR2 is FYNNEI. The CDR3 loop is CASTELAANTGELFF. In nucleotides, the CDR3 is TGTGCCAGCACTGAACTAGCGGCGAACACCGGGGAGCTGTTTTTT.

Here the CDR3 DNA reads TGTGCCAGCAGTCGACACCCCTCTGGAAACACCATATATTTT. It specifies CASSRHPSGNTIYF. The chain has TRBV6-5 and TRBJ1-3; unclear D gene. Germline CDR1 MNHEY, CDR2 SVGAGI. The CDR3 runs 14 residues. Trimming took 5 bases from V and 0 from J, leaving 8 bases between them.

CDR3: CASLQSSGRAWQYF. The CDR3 nucleotides read TGTGCCAGCCTACAGTCTAGCGGGAGGGCCTGGCAGTACTTC. This chain links TRBV2 with TRBJ2-7; 12 bases align to TRBD2. V shed 8 bases, J shed 9 bases, and the junction held 11 bases outside the gene matches. The CDR3 sequence is 14 residues long. CDR1 SNHLY and CDR2 FYNNEI come from the germline V gene.

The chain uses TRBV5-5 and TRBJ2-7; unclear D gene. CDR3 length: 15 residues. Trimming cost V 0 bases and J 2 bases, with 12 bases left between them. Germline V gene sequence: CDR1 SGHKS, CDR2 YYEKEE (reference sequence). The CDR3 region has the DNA TGTGCCAGCAGCTTGGTGCCTAGTCAACCCTACGAGCAGTACTTC. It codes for CASSLVPSQPYEQYF. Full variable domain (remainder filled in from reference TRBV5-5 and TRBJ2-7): DAGVTQSPTHLIKTRGQQVTLRCSPISGHKSVSWYQQVLGQGPQFIFQYYEKEERGRGNFPDRFSARQFPNYSSELNVNALLLGDSALYLCASSLVPSQPYEQYFGPGTRLTVT.

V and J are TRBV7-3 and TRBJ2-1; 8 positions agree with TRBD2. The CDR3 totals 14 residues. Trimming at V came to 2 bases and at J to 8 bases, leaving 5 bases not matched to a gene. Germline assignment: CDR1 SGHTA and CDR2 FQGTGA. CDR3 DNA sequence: TGTGCCAGCAGCTTACAAGCGGGAGTGGATGAGCAGTTCTTC. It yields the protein CASSLQAGVDEQFF.

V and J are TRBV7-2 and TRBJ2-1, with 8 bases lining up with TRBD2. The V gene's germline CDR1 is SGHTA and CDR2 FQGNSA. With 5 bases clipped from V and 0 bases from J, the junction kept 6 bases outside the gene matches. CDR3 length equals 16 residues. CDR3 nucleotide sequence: TGTGCCAGCAGCATCAATAGCGGGAACTCCTACAATGAGCAGTTCTTC. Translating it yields CASSINSGNSYNEQFF.

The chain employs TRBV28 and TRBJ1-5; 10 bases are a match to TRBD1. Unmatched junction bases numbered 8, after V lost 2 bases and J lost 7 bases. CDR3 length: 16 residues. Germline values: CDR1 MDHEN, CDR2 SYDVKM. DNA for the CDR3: TGTGCCAGCAGTTTAAGACAGGGGGCAAGAAAGCAGCCCCAGCATTTT. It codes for CASSLRQGARKQPQHF.